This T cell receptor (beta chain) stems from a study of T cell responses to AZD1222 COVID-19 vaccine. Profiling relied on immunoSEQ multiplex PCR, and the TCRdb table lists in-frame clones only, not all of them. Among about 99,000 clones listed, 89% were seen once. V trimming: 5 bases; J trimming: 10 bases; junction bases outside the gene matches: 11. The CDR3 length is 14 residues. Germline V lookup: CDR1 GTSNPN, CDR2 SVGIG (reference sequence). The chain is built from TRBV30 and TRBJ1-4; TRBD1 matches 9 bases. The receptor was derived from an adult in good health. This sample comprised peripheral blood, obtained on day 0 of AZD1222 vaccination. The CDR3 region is CAWELTGGRGKLFF. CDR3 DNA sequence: TGTGCCTGGGAGCTGACAGGGGGAAGGGGAAAACTGTTTTTT.